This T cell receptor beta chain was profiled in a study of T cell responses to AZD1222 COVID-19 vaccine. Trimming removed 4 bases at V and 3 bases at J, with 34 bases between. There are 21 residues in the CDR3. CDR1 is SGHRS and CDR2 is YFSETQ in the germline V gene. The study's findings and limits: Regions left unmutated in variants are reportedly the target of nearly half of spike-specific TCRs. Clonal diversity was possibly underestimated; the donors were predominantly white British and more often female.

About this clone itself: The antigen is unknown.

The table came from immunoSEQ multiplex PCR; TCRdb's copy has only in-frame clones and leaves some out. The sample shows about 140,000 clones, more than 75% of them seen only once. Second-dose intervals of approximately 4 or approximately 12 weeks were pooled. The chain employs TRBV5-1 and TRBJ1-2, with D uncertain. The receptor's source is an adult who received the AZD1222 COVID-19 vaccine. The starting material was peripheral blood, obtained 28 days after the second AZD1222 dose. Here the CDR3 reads CASSPLQAPFFPKGVDYGYTF. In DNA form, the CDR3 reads TGCGCCAGCAGCCCTCTCCAGGCGCCTTTCTTCCCGAAGGGTGTAGACTATGGCTACACCTTC.